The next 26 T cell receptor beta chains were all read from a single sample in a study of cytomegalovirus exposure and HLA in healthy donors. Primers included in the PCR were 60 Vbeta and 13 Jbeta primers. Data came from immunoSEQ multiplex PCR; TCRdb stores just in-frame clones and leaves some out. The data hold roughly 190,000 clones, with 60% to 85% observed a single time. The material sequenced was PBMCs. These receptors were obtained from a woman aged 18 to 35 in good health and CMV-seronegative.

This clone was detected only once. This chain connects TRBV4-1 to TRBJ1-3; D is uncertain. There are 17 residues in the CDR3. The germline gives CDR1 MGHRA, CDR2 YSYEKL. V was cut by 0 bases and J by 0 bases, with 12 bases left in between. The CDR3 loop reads CASSQDPGRDSGNTIYF. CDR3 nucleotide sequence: TGCGCCAGCAGCCAAGATCCAGGCAGAGACTCTGGAAACACCATATATTTT.

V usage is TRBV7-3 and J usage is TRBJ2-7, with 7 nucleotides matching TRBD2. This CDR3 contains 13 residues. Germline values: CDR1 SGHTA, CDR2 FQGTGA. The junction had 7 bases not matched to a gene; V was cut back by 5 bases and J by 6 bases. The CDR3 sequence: CASSTRGDAEQYF. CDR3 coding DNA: TGTGCCAGCAGCACCCGGGGGGATGCCGAGCAGTACTTC.

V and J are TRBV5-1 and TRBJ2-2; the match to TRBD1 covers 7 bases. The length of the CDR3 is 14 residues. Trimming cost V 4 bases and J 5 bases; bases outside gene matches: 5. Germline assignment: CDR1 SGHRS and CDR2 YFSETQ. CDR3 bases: TGCGCCAGCAGCCCTCAACAGGGGACCGGGGAGCTGTTTTTT. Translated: CASSPQQGTGELFF.

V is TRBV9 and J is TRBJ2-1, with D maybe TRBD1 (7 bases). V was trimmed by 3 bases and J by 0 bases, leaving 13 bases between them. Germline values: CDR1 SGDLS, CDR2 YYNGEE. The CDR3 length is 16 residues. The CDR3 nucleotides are TGTGCCAGCAGCGCCAGGGGGGTTACCTCCTACAATGAGCAGTTCTTC. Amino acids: CASSARGVTSYNEQFF. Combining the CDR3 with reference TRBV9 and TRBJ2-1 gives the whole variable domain DSGVTQTPKHLITATGQRVTLRCSPRSGDLSVYWYQQSLDQGLQFLIQYYNGEERAKGNILERFSAQQFPDLHSELNLSSLELGDSALYFCASSARGVTSYNEQFFGPGTRLTVL.

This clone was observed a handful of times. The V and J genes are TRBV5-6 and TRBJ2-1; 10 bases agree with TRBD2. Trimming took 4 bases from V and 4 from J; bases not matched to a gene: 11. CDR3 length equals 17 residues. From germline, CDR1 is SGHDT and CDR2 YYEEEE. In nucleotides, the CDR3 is TGTGCCAGCAGCAGAGACAGCGGACTAGCGGATTACAATGAGCAGTTCTTC. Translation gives CASSRDSGLADYNEQFF.

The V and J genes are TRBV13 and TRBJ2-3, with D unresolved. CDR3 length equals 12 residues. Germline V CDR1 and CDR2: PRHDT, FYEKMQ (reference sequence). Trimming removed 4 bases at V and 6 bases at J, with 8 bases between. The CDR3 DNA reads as TGTGCCAGCAGCTCGAGCTTGGATACGCAGTATTTT. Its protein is CASSSSLDTQYF.

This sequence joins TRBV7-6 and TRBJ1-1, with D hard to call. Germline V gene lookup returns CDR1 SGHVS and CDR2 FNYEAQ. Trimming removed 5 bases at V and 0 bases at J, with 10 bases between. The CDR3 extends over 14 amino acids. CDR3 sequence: CASSPSFMNTEAFF. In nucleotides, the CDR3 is TGTGCCAGCAGCCCCTCTTTTATGAACACTGAAGCTTTCTTT. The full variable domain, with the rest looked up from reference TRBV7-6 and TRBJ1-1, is GAGVSQSPRYKVTKRGQDVALRCDPISGHVSLYWYRQALGQGPEFLTYFNYEAQQDKSGLPNDRFSAERPEGSISTLTIQRTEQRDSAMYRCASSPSFMNTEAFFGQGTRLTVV.

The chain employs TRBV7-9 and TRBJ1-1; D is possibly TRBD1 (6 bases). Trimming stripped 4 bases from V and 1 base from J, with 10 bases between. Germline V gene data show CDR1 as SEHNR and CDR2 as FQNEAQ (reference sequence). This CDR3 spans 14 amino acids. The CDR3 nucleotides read TGTGCCAGCAGCTCCTTACAGGGGAACACTGAAGCTTTCTTT. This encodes CASSSLQGNTEAFF.

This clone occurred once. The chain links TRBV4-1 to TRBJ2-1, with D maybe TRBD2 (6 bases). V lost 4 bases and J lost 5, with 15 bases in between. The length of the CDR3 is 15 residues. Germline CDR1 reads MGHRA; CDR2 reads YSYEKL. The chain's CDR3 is CASSLTEGSHNEQFF. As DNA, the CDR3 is TGCGCCAGCAGCCTCACGGAGGGCAGTCACAATGAGCAGTTCTTC.

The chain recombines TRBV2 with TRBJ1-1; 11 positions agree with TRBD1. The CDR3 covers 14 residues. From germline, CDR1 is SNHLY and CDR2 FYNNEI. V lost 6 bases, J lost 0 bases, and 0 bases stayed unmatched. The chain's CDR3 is CASRGQGVNTEAFF. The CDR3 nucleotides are TGTGCCAGCAGGGGACAGGGGGTGAACACTGAAGCTTTCTTT.

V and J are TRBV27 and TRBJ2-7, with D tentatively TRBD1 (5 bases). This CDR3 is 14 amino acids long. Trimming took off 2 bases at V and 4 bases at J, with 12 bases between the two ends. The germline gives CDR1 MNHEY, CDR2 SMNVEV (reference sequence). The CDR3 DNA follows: TGTGCCAGCAGTTTAAGTCAGGGAAGATACGAGCAGTACTTC. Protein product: CASSLSQGRYEQYF.

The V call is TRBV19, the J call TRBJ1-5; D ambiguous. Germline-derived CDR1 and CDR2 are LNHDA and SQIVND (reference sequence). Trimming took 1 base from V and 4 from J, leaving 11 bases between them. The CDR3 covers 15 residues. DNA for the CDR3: TGTGCCAGTAGTATAGGCGGGGTCCAGAATCAGCCCCAGCATTTT. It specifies CASSIGGVQNQPQHF.

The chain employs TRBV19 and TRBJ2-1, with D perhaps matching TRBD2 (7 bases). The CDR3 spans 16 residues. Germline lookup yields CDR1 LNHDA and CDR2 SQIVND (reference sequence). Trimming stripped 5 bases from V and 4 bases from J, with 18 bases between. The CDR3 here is CASSSYRGAFYNEQFF. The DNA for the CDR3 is TGTGCCAGTAGTTCCTACCGGGGGGCATTTTACAATGAGCAGTTCTTC. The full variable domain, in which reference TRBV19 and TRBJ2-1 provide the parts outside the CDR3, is DGGITQSPKYLFRKEGQNVTLSCEQNLNHDAMYWYRQDPGQGLRLIYYSQIVNDFQKGDIAEGYSVSREKKESFPLTVTSAQKNPTAFYLCASSSYRGAFYNEQFFGPGTRLTVL.

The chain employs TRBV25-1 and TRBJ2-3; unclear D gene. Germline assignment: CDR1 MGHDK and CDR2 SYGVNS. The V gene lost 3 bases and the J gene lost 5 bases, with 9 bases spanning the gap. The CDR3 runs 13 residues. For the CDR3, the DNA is TGTGCCAGCAGTGACAGGTTTGGAGATACGCAGTATTTT. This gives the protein CASSDRFGDTQYF.

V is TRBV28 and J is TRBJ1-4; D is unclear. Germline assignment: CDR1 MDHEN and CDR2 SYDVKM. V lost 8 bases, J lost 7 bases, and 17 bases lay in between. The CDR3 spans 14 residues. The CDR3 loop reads CASRIGETTEKLFF. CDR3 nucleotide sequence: TGTGCCAGCCGCATTGGGGAGACAACTGAAAAACTGTTTTTT.

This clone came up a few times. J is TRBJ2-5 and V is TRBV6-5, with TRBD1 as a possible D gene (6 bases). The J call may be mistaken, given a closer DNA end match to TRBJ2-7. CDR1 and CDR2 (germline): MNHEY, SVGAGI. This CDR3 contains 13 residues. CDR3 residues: CASALQGFSEQYF. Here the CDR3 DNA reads TGTGCCAGCGCATTACAGGGCTTCTCCGAGCAGTACTTC.

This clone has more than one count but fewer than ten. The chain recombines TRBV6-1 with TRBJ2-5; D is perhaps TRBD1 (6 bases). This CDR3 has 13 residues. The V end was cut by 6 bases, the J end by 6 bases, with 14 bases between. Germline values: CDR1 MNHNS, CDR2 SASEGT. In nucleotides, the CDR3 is TGTGCCAGCAGCCTCAACAGGGAACAGACCCAGTACTTC. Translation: CASSLNREQTQYF.

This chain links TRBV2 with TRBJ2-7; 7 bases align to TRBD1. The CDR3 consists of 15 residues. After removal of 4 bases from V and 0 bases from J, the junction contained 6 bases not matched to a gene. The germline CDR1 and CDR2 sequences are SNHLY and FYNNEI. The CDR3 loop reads CASSAGDSNSYEQYF. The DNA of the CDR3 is TGTGCCAGCAGTGCAGGGGACAGCAACTCCTACGAGCAGTACTTC.

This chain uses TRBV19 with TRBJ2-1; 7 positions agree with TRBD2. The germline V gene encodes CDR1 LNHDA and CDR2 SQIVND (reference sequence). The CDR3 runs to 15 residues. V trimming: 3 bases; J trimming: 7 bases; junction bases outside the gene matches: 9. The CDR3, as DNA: TGTGCCAGTAGTATGACGGGACTACCGAGGAATGAGCAGTTCTTC. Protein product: CASSMTGLPRNEQFF.

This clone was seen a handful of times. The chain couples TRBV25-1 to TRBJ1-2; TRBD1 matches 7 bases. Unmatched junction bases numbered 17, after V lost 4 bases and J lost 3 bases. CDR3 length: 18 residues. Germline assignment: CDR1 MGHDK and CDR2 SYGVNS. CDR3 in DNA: TGTGCCAGCAGTGGCCTCCGCGATGAGGGGGCGACTGACTATGGCTACACCTTC. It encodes CASSGLRDEGATDYGYTF.

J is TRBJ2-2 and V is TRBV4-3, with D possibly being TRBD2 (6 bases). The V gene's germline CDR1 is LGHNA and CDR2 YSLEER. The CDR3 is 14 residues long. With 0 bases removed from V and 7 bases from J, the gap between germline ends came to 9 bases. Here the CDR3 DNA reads TGCGCCAGCAGCCAAGATCGGGGGAGCGGGGAGCTGTTTTTT. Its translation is CASSQDRGSGELFF.

In nucleotides, the CDR3 is TGCAGCGTTGGGGAGGGACGGCGTGAAGCTTTCTTT. This encodes CSVGEGRREAFF. The rearrangement uses TRBV29-1 and TRBJ1-1; D is perhaps TRBD1 (5 bases). Trimming took off 4 bases at V and 7 bases at J, with 13 bases between the two ends. The length of the CDR3 is 12 residues. The V gene's germline CDR1 is SQVTM and CDR2 ANQGSEA.

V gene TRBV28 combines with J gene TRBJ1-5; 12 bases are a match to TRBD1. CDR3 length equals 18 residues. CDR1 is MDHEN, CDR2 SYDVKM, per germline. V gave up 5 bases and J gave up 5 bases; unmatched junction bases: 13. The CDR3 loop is CASSLIYRDRGRDQPQHF. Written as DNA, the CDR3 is TGTGCCAGCAGTCTAATCTACCGGGACAGGGGGCGCGATCAGCCCCAGCATTTT.

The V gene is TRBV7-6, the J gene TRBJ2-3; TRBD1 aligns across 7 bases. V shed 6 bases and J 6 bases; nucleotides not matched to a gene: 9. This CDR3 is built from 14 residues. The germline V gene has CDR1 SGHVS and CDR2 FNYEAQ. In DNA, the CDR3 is TGTGCCAGCAGTTCTCAGGGGGTGGTGGATACGCAGTATTTT. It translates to CASSSQGVVDTQYF.

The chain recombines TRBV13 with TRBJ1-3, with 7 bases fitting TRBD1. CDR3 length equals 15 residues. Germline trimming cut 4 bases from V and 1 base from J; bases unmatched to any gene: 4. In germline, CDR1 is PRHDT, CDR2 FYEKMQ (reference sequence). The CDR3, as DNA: TGTGCCAGCAGCTCTCCGACAGGGTCTGGAAACACCATATATTTT. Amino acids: CASSSPTGSGNTIYF.

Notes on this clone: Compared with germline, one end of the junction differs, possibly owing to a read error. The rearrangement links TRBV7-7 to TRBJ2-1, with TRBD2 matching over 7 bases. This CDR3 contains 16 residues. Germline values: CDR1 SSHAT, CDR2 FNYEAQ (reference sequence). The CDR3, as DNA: TGTGCTAGCAGCCCCCGGGGAGGGCTCTCCTACAATGAGCAGTTCTTC. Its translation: CASSPRGGLSYNEQFF.